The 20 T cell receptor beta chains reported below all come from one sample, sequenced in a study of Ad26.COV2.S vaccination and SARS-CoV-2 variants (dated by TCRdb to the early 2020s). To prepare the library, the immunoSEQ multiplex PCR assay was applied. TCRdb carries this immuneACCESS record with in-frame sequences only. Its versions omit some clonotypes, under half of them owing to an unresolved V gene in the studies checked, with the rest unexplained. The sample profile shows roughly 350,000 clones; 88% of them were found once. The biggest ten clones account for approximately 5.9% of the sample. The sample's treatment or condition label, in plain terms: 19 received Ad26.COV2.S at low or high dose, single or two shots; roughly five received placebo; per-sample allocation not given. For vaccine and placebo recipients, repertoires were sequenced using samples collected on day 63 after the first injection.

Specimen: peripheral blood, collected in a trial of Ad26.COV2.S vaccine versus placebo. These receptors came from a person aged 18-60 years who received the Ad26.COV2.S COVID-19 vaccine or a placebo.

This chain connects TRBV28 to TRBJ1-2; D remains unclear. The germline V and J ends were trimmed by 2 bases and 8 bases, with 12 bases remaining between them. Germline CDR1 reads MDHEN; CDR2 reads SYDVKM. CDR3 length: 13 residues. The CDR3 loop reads CASSLGRGRGYTF. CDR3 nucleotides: TGTGCCAGCAGTTTAGGTCGGGGTCGCGGCTACACCTTC.

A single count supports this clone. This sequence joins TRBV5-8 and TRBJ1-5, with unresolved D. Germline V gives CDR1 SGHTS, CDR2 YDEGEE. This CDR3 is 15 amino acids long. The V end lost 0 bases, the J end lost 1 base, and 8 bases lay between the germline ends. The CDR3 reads CASSLALTSNQPQHF. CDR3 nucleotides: TGTGCCAGCAGCTTGGCCCTAACGAGCAATCAGCCCCAGCATTTT.

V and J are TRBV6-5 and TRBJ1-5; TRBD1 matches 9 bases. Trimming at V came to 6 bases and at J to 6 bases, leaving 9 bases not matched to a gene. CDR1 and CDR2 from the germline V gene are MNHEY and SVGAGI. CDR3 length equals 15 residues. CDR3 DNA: TGTGCCAGCAGGGGGACAGGGTTATCGAGTCAGCCCCAGCATTTT. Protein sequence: CASRGTGLSSQPQHF.

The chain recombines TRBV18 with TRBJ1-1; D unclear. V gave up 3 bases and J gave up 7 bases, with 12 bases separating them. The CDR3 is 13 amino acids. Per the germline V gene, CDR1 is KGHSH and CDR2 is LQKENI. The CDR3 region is CASSPLNKDEAFF. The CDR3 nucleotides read TGTGCCAGCTCACCTCTTAATAAGGATGAAGCTTTCTTT.

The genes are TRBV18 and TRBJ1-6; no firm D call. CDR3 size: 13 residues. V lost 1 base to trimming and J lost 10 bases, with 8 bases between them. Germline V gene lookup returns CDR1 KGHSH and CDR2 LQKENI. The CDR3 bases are TGTGCCAGCTCACCACGAGTCCAATCACCCCTCCACTTT. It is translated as CASSPRVQSPLHF.

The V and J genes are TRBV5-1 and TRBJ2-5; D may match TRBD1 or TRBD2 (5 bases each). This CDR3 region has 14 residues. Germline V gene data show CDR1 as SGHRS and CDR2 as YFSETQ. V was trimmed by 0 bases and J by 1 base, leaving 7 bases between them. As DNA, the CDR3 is TGCGCCAGCAGCTTGGTGGGACCCCAAGAGACCCAGTACTTC. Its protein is CASSLVGPQETQYF. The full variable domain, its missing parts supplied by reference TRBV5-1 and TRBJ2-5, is KAGVTQTPRYLIKTRGQQVTLSCSPISGHRSVSWYQQTPGQGLQFLFEYFSETQRNKGNFPGRFSGRQFSNSRSEMNVSTLELGDSALYLCASSLVGPQETQYFGPGTRLLVL.

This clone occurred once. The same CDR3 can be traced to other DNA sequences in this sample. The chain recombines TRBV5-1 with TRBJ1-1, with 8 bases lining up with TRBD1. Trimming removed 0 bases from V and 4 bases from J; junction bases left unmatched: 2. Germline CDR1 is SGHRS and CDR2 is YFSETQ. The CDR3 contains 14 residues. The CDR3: CASSLDRGGTEAFF. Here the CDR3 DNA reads TGCGCCAGCAGCTTGGACAGGGGGGGCACTGAAGCTTTCTTT.

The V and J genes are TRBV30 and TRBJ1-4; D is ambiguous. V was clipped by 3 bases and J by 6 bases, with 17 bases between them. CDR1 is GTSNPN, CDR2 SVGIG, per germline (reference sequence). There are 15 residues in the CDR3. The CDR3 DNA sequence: TGTGCCTGGAGAGACTCAGGATCGTTTTATGAAAAACTGTTTTTT. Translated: CAWRDSGSFYEKLFF.

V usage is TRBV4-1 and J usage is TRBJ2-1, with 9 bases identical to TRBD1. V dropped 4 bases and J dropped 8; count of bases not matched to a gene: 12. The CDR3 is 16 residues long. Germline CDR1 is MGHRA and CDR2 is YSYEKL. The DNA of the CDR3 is TGCGCCAGCAGCCCAGGGAACAGGGGGCGTATCGATGAGCAGTTCTTC. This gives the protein CASSPGNRGRIDEQFF.

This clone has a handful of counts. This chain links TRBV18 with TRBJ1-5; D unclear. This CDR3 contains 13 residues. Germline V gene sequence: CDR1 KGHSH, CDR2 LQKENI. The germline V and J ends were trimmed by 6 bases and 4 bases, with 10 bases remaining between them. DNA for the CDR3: TGTGCCAGCTCCGGTTCTGTTAATCAGCCCCAGCATTTT. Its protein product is CASSGSVNQPQHF.

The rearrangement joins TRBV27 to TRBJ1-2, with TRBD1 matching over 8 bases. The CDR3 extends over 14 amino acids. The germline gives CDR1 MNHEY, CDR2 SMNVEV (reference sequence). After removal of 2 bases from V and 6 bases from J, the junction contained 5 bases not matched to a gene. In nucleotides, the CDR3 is TGTGCCAGCAGTTTACAGGGGGCAGGGAATGGCTACACCTTC. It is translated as CASSLQGAGNGYTF.

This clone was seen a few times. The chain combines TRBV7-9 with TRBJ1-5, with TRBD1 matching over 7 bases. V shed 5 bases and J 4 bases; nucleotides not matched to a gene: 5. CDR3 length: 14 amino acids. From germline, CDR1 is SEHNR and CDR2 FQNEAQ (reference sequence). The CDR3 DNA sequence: TGTGCCAGCAGCCCAGGGGGTGGTAATCAGCCCCAGCATTTT. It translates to CASSPGGGNQPQHF.

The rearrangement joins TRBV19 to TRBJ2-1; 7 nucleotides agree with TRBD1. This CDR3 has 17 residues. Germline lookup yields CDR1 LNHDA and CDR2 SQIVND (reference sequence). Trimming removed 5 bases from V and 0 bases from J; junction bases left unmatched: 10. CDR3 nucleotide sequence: TGTGCCAGTAGTCTCAGGGGGACACTTAGCTCCTACAATGAGCAGTTCTTC. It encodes CASSLRGTLSSYNEQFF. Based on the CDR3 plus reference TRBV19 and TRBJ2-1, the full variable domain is DGGITQSPKYLFRKEGQNVTLSCEQNLNHDAMYWYRQDPGQGLRLIYYSQIVNDFQKGDIAEGYSVSREKKESFPLTVTSAQKNPTAFYLCASSLRGTLSSYNEQFFGPGTRLTVL.

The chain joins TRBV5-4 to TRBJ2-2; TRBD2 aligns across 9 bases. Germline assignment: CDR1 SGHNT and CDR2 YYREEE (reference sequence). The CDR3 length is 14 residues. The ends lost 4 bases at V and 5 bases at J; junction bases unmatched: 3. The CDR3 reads CASSRREGTGELFF. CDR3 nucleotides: TGTGCCAGCAGCCGGCGGGAGGGGACCGGGGAGCTGTTTTTT. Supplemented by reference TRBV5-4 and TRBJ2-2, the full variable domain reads ETGVTQSPTHLIKTRGQQVTLRCSSQSGHNTVSWYQQALGQGPQFIFQYYREEENGRGNFPPRFSGLQFPNYSSELNVNALELDDSALYLCASSRREGTGELFFGEGSRLTVL.

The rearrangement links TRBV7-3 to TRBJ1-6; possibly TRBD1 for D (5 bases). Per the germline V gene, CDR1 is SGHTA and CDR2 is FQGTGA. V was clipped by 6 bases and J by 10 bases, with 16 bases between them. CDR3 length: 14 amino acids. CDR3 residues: CASRPSGRGSPLHF. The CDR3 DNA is TGTGCCAGCAGACCCTCAGGGAGGGGCTCACCCCTCCACTTT.

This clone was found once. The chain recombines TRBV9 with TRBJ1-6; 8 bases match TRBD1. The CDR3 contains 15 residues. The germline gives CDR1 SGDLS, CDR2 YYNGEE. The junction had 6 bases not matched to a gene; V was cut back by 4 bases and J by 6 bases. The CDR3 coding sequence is TGTGCCAGCAGCAACCGGGACAGGACTAATTCACCCCTCCACTTT. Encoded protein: CASSNRDRTNSPLHF. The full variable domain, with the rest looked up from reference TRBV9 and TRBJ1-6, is DSGVTQTPKHLITATGQRVTLRCSPRSGDLSVYWYQQSLDQGLQFLIQYYNGEERAKGNILERFSAQQFPDLHSELNLSSLELGDSALYFCASSNRDRTNSPLHFGNGTRLTVT.

The CDR3 loop is CASSYLRGREQFF. Here the CDR3 DNA reads TGTGCCAGCAGTTACTTAAGGGGTCGTGAGCAGTTCTTC. This chain uses TRBV6-2 or TRBV6-3 with TRBJ2-1; possibly TRBD1 for D (5 bases). There are 13 residues in the CDR3. V lost 1 base and J lost 9, with 10 bases in between. CDR1 MNHEY and CDR2 SVGEGT come from the germline V gene.

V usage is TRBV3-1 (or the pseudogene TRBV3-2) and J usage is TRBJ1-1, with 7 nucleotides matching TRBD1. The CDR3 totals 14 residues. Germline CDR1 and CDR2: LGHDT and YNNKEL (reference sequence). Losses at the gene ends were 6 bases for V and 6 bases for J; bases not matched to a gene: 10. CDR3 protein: CASRDDRVGAEAFF. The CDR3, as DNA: TGTGCCAGCAGAGATGACAGGGTGGGAGCTGAAGCTTTCTTT.

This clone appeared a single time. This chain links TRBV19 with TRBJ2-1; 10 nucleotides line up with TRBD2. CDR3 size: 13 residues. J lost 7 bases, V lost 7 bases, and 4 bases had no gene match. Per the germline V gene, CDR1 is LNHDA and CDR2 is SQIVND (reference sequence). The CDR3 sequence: CASNRAGGNEQFF. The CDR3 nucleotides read TGTGCCAGTAATCGAGCGGGAGGGAATGAGCAGTTCTTC.

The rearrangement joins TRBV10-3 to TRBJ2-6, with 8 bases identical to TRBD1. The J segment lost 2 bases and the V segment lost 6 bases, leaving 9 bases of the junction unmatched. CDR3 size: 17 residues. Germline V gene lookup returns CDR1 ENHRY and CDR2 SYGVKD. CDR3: CAIRPQGARAGANVLTF. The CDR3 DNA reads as TGTGCCATCAGGCCCCAGGGGGCGCGGGCTGGGGCCAACGTCCTGACTTTC.